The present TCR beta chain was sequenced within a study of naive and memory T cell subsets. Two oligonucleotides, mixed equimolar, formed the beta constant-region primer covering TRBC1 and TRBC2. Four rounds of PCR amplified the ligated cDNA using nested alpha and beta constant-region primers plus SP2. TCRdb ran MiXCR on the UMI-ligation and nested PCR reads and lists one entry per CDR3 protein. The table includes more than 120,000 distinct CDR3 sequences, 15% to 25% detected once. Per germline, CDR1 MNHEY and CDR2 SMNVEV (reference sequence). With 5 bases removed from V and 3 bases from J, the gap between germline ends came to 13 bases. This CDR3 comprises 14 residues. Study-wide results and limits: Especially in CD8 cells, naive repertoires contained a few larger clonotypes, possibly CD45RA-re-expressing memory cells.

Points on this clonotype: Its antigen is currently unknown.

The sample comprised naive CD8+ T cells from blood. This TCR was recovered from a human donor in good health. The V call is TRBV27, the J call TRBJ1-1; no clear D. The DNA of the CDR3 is TGTGCCAGCAGTGGGTATGTAGGGTACACTGAAGCTTTCTTT. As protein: CASSGYVGYTEAFF.